Shown below are 21 T cell receptor beta chains from a single sample sequenced in a study of T-cell memory formation after mild COVID-19 (dated by TCRdb to 2020 to 2022). Receptor libraries were prepared by 5' RACE. The listed sequencing device is Illumina NovaSeq 6000. TCRdb trimmed the raw reads at Q25, called clones with MiXCR and kept productive beta chains. Each CDR3 protein gets just one entry, which takes the most common genes and DNA from the rows behind it. This sample has approximately 150,000 distinct CDR3 sequences in its table, and about 14% of those were observed once. 11% to 15% of the sample comes from the top ten. Specimen: PBMCs or a T cell subset sorted from them (not recorded which). The receptors derive from an adult woman who had mild COVID-19 (a few samples of this study predate the infection). The sample titles of this study are shuffled in the database, so cell type and time point are left out; the donor was told from shared clones.

V gene TRBV2 combines with J gene TRBJ2-7; 7 positions match TRBD1. The junction had 12 bases not matched to a gene; V was cut back by 7 bases and J by 0 bases. Germline V gene sequence: CDR1 SNHLY, CDR2 FYNNEI. The CDR3 covers 16 residues. The CDR3 DNA reads as TGTGCCAGCATGCGAGACCCGGGACAGAGCTCCTACGAGCAGTACTTC. The encoded protein is CASMRDPGQSSYEQYF.

Written as DNA, the CDR3 is TGTGCCAGCACCCTTGGCCTAGCGGTCACCGGGGAGCTGTTTTTT. It translates to CASTLGLAVTGELFF. This chain joins TRBV7-6 and TRBJ2-2; 7 bases line up with TRBD2. The CDR3 covers 15 residues. CDR1 is SGHVS, CDR2 FNYEAQ, per germline. V gave up 7 bases and J gave up 4 bases; unmatched junction bases: 9.

This clonotype was counted many times. This chain connects TRBV12-3 or TRBV12-4 to TRBJ2-2; no clear D gene. With 5 bases removed from V and 7 bases from J, the gap between germline ends came to 2 bases. CDR3 length equals 10 residues. The CDR3 sequence is CASSLGELFF. CDR3 nucleotide sequence: TGTGCCAGCAGTCTCGGGGAGCTGTTTTTT.

This clonotype was observed a few times. Here the CDR3 DNA reads TGTGCCAGCAGCTCGCCGGCTAGCGGCAATGAGCAGTTCTTC. This gives the protein CASSSPASGNEQFF. V usage is TRBV7-2 and J usage is TRBJ2-1; 7 bases agree with TRBD2. The V gene end was trimmed by 4 bases and the J gene end by 6 bases; junction bases not matched to a gene: 6. Per germline, CDR1 SGHTA and CDR2 FQGNSA. The CDR3 extends over 14 amino acids.

This chain uses TRBV7-2 with TRBJ1-5; 8 bases are a match to TRBD1. V lost 1 base and J lost 2; bases outside the gene matches: 7. CDR1 and CDR2 (germline): SGHTA, FQGNSA. The CDR3 covers 17 residues. CDR3 coding DNA: TGTGCCAGCAGCTTAGAAGGGCCAGGGGGCGGCAATCAGCCCCAGCATTTT. It is translated as CASSLEGPGGGNQPQHF.

The gene calls are TRBV3-1 and TRBJ2-7; D may match TRBD1 or TRBD2 (6 bases each). V gave up 7 bases and J gave up 9 bases, with 16 bases separating them. This CDR3 contains 12 residues. The germline gives CDR1 LGHDT, CDR2 YNNKEL (reference sequence). The DNA for the CDR3 is TGTGCCAGCACCGACGGGGGCGCTGGGCAGTACTTC. Its protein product is CASTDGGAGQYF.

The sample holds many counts of this clonotype. The chain carries TRBV7-8 and TRBJ1-3; tentative D call: TRBD1 (6 bases). Germline values: CDR1 SGHVS, CDR2 FQNEAQ. The length of the CDR3 is 15 residues. V was trimmed by 0 bases and J by 2 bases, leaving 8 bases between them. The CDR3 loop is CASSLAGGTGNTIYF. CDR3 bases: TGTGCCAGCAGCTTAGCAGGGGGAACTGGAAACACCATATATTTT. Full variable domain (rest looked up from reference TRBV7-8 and TRBJ1-3): GAGVSQSPRYKVAKRGQDVALRCDPISGHVSLFWYQQALGQGPEFLTYFQNEAQLDKSGLPSDRFFAERPEGSVSTLKIQRTQQEDSAVYLCASSLAGGTGNTIYFGEGSWLTVV.

The chain employs TRBV4-1 and TRBJ2-3; TRBD2 agrees at 8 bases. J lost 3 bases, V lost 3 bases, and 5 bases had no gene match. Germline V gene sequence: CDR1 MGHRA, CDR2 YSYEKL. CDR3 size: 15 residues. The CDR3 here is CASSQAGGPTDTQYF. CDR3 coding DNA: TGCGCCAGCAGCCAGGCGGGGGGCCCAACAGATACGCAGTATTTT.

The chain employs TRBV3-1 and TRBJ2-5; 15 bases agree with TRBD2. Trimming at V came to 9 bases and at J to 4 bases, leaving 3 bases not matched to a gene. The CDR3 sequence is 14 residues long. CDR1 and CDR2 (germline): LGHDT, YNNKEL (reference sequence). CDR3 sequence (DNA): TGTGCCAGTTGGACTAGCGGGGGGGCAGAGACCCAGTACTTC. Translated, it gives CASWTSGGAETQYF.

This clonotype has just a few counts. The chain links TRBV29-1 to TRBJ2-2; TRBD2 is a possible D gene (5 bases). V lost 5 bases and J 4 bases, leaving 11 bases between the germline ends. This CDR3 has 13 residues. Germline CDR1 reads SQVTM; CDR2 reads ANQGSEA. In nucleotides, the CDR3 is TGCAGCGTTAGTGGGCGGGCCACCGGGGAGCTGTTTTTT. Its protein product is CSVSGRATGELFF.

Only a few counts were recorded for this clonotype. The chain recombines TRBV5-4 with TRBJ2-5; tentatively, D is TRBD1 or TRBD2 (6 bases each). The CDR3 contains 19 residues. Germline V gives CDR1 SGHNT, CDR2 YYREEE (reference sequence). The V and J ends lost 0 bases and 5 bases respectively, with 26 bases between them. CDR3 residues: CASSLVGGGASPRLETQYF. In DNA, the CDR3 is TGTGCCAGCAGCTTGGTGGGGGGCGGGGCCTCCCCACGGCTGGAGACCCAGTACTTC.

The chain recombines TRBV2 with TRBJ2-7; D is possibly TRBD1 (6 bases). V shed 7 bases and J shed 2 bases, with 21 bases lying between them. Looked up from germline, CDR1 is SNHLY and CDR2 is FYNNEI. CDR3 length equals 16 residues. CDR3 in DNA: TGTGCCAGCATCCCCAAAGGGGCAGGGGTGACCTACGAGCAGTACTTC. This sequence encodes CASIPKGAGVTYEQYF.

This clonotype was counted only a few times. This sequence joins TRBV5-4 and TRBJ2-5; maybe TRBD2 (5 bases). The V and J ends lost 0 bases and 5 bases respectively, with 11 bases between them. There are 14 residues in the CDR3. The germline gives CDR1 SGHNT, CDR2 YYREEE (reference sequence). The CDR3 loop is CASSLARVDETQYF. CDR3 DNA sequence: TGTGCCAGCAGCTTGGCGCGGGTTGACGAGACCCAGTACTTC.

V usage is TRBV25-1 and J usage is TRBJ1-6; 9 bases fit TRBD1. The CDR3 is made up of 16 amino acids. Looked up from germline, CDR1 is MGHDK and CDR2 is SYGVNS. Trimming removed 4 bases from V and 7 bases from J; junction bases left unmatched: 8. The CDR3 coding sequence is TGTGCCAGCAGTGGAACCGGGACAGGGCGCAATTCACCCCTCCACTTT. It encodes CASSGTGTGRNSPLHF.

The rearrangement uses TRBV3-1 and TRBJ2-7, with D hard to call. This CDR3 is built from 14 residues. The V end lost 1 base, the J end lost 3 bases, and 10 bases lay between the germline ends. From germline, CDR1 is LGHDT and CDR2 YNNKEL (reference sequence). The CDR3 here is CASSQVVRSYEQYF. Written as DNA, the CDR3 is TGTGCCAGCAGCCAAGTAGTCCGGAGCTACGAGCAGTACTTC.

The rearrangement uses TRBV6-6 and TRBJ2-6, with TRBD1 identical over 12 bases. The CDR3 loop spans 18 amino acids. J gave up 3 bases and V 8 bases, and 11 bases lay outside the gene matches. Germline loops: CDR1 MNHNY, CDR2 SVGAGI (reference sequence). The CDR3 coding sequence is TGTGCCAGCGGCGAGTGGGGACAGGGGGCTCGTGGGGCCAACGTCCTGACTTTC. Amino acid sequence: CASGEWGQGARGANVLTF.

This chain joins TRBV5-4 and TRBJ2-3; 11 bases match TRBD2. CDR1 and CDR2 from the germline V gene are SGHNT and YYREEE (reference sequence). J gave up 4 bases and V 4 bases, and 5 bases lay outside the gene matches. The CDR3 has 15 residues. CDR3 protein: CASSGTSGSADTQYF. The CDR3 region has the DNA TGTGCCAGCAGCGGTACTAGCGGGAGCGCAGATACGCAGTATTTT.

V gene TRBV4-1 combines with J gene TRBJ2-5; TRBD2 matches at 10 bases. The CDR3 consists of 18 residues. Trimming took 0 bases from V and 1 from J; bases not matched to a gene: 8. CDR1 and CDR2 from the germline V gene are MGHRA and YSYEKL. The CDR3 DNA reads TGCGCCAGCAGCCAAGATCCGGCTAGCGGGGGCCTCCAAGAGACCCAGTACTTC. Translation gives CASSQDPASGGLQETQYF.

The gene calls are TRBV24-1 and TRBJ2-7; 7 nucleotides line up with TRBD1. The length of the CDR3 is 15 residues. Trimming cost V 3 bases and J 0 bases; bases outside gene matches: 4. From germline, CDR1 is KGHDR and CDR2 SFDVKD. CDR3 nucleotide sequence: TGTGCCACCAGTGATCATACAGGGGTCTCCTACGAGCAGTACTTC. Translated: CATSDHTGVSYEQYF.

This clonotype was detected only a few times. This rearrangement joins TRBV10-3 to TRBJ1-6; 7 bases match TRBD1. CDR3 length: 15 residues. Germline-derived CDR1 and CDR2 are ENHRY and SYGVKD. V trimming: 4 bases; J trimming: 5 bases; junction bases outside the gene matches: 5. The CDR3 DNA reads TGTGCCATCAGTGTTAGAGGGGGCGATAATTCACCCCTCCACTTT. It yields the protein CAISVRGGDNSPLHF.

This clonotype appeared a single time. The rearrangement joins TRBV5-1 to TRBJ2-5, with 7 positions matching TRBD1. This CDR3 has 17 amino acids. CDR1 is SGHRS and CDR2 is YFSETQ in the germline V gene. Germline trimming cut 4 bases from V and 3 bases from J; bases unmatched to any gene: 15. CDR3 nucleotides: TGCGCCAGCAGCCCATACTTAGGGGGCGCGGAAAAAGAGACCCAGTACTTC. Amino acids: CASSPYLGGAEKETQYF.